One and the same sample provided the 19 T cell receptor beta chains below, sequenced in a study of cytomegalovirus exposure and HLA in healthy donors. The PCR made use of 60 Vbeta and 13 Jbeta primers. Repertoires were generated with immunoSEQ multiplex PCR, while TCRdb's copy carries only in-frame clones and drops some. The data hold approximately 85,000 clones, with 72% observed a single time. The sequenced sample was PBMCs. The receptors stem from a woman aged 40 to 55 in good health and CMV-seropositive.

Worth noting for this clone: Distinct nucleotide sequences in the sample also encode this CDR3. The chain is built from TRBV29-1 and TRBJ2-7; TRBD2 matches at 12 bases. Germline CDR1 is SQVTM and CDR2 is ANQGSEA. With 3 bases clipped from V and 6 bases from J, the junction kept 3 bases outside the gene matches. The CDR3 spans 13 residues. The CDR3 nucleotides read TGCAGCGTTGAGACTAGCGGGAGAGGCGAGCAGTACTTC. It codes for CSVETSGRGEQYF.

The chain is built from TRBV5-4 and TRBJ1-1, with D maybe TRBD1 (5 bases). Germline V lookup: CDR1 SGHNT, CDR2 YYREEE (reference sequence). Trimming took off 0 bases at V and 5 bases at J, with 14 bases between the two ends. This CDR3 comprises 15 residues. This chain's CDR3 is CASSLVGRGGTEAFF. The CDR3 coding sequence is TGTGCCAGCAGCTTGGTAGGTAGGGGCGGAACTGAAGCTTTCTTT.

This clone came up a few times. The J gene is TRBJ1-4, the V gene TRBV9; D is possibly TRBD1 (6 bases). CDR1 SGDLS and CDR2 YYNGEE come from the germline V gene. Trimming took off 3 bases at V and 8 bases at J, with 11 bases between the two ends. This CDR3 contains 13 residues. DNA for the CDR3: TGTGCCAGCAGCGGTCCAGGGGTCGAAAAACTGTTTTTT. This encodes CASSGPGVEKLFF.

V and J are TRBV6-1 and TRBJ1-4; weak D call: TRBD1 (5 bases). Trimming shortened V by 5 bases and J by 8 bases, and 18 bases separated the two germline ends. The CDR3 runs 15 residues. In germline, CDR1 is MNHNS, CDR2 SASEGT. The CDR3 DNA is TGTGCCAGCAGTCCGCCGGGGGATCTAGGGGAAAAACTGTTTTTT. Translation: CASSPPGDLGEKLFF.

The V call is TRBV10-3, the J call TRBJ1-1; 7 bases agree with TRBD1. This CDR3 has 14 residues. Germline CDR1 and CDR2: ENHRY and SYGVKD. V was pared by 7 bases and J by 2 bases, with 7 bases of the junction left unmatched. The DNA of the CDR3 is TGTGCCATCAAGACAGGGACCCCCAACACTGAAGCTTTCTTT. Its protein product is CAIKTGTPNTEAFF.

The chain joins TRBV10-3 to TRBJ2-7; TRBD1 is a possible D gene (6 bases). This CDR3 comprises 14 residues. CDR1 and CDR2 (germline): ENHRY, SYGVKD. V dropped 5 bases and J dropped 2 bases, with 13 bases sitting between them. CDR3 in amino acids: CAISYLDRPYEQYF. The CDR3 nucleotides read TGTGCCATCAGTTATTTAGACAGGCCCTACGAGCAGTACTTC.

The chain couples TRBV5-6 to TRBJ2-2, with D maybe TRBD1 (5 bases). Germline CDR1 and CDR2: SGHDT and YYEEEE. The CDR3 has 16 amino acids. Trimming took off 1 base at V and 5 bases at J, with 15 bases between the two ends. The CDR3 DNA sequence: TGTGCCAGCAGCTTGTTTGGGCAGGGCGGTACCGGGGAGCTGTTTTTT. This gives the protein CASSLFGQGGTGELFF. Together with reference TRBV5-6 and TRBJ2-2, the CDR3 gives the full variable domain: DAGVTQSPTHLIKTRGQQVTLRCSPKSGHDTVSWYQQALGQGPQFIFQYYEEEERQRGNFPDRFSGHQFPNYSSELNVNALLLGDSALYLCASSLFGQGGTGELFFGEGSRLTVL.

As DNA, the CDR3 is TGTGCCAGCAGTCCATACGGTGAGCAGTTCTTC. The encoded protein is CASSPYGEQFF. This chain uses TRBV9 with TRBJ2-1; D gene unclear. V lost 5 bases, J lost 9 bases, and 9 bases lay in between. Germline CDR1 SGDLS, CDR2 YYNGEE. The CDR3 extends over 11 amino acids.

The V call is TRBV5-1, the J call TRBJ2-1; no definite D call. CDR3 length: 14 amino acids. Germline V CDR1 and CDR2: SGHRS, YFSETQ. Trimming stripped 0 bases from V and 8 bases from J, with 12 bases between. CDR3 loop: CASSLDGFVDEQFF. The CDR3 DNA is TGCGCCAGCAGCTTGGACGGGTTCGTGGATGAGCAGTTCTTC.

The genes are TRBV4-1 and TRBJ2-5; the D gene is possibly TRBD1 (7 bases). V lost 4 bases to trimming and J lost 2 bases, with 14 bases between them. This CDR3 region has 15 residues. CDR1 is MGHRA and CDR2 is YSYEKL in the germline V gene. The DNA for the CDR3 is TGCGCCAGCAGCCGGGAGGCAGGGGGGCAAGAGACCCAGTACTTC. Amino acid sequence: CASSREAGGQETQYF.

In nucleotides, the CDR3 is TGTGCCACTTCGGGCTATGGCTACACCTTC. The encoded protein is CATSGYGYTF. The chain joins TRBV10-3 to TRBJ1-2; the D is unclear. Looked up from germline, CDR1 is ENHRY and CDR2 is SYGVKD. CDR3 size: 10 residues. V was shortened by 10 bases and J by 4 bases, with 7 bases between the two germline ends.

In this sample, this clone turned up a few times. The genes are TRBV19 and TRBJ1-6; D not resolved. CDR1 and CDR2 from the germline V gene are LNHDA and SQIVND (reference sequence). This CDR3 is built from 15 residues. V was trimmed by 0 bases and J by 8 bases, leaving 11 bases between them. The CDR3 sequence: CASSIDLSEDSPLHF. CDR3 in DNA: TGTGCCAGTAGTATAGATCTATCGGAGGATTCACCCCTCCACTTT.

This clone occurred once. The chain recombines TRBV5-1 with TRBJ1-6; D perhaps matches TRBD1 (6 bases). Germline lookup yields CDR1 SGHRS and CDR2 YFSETQ. CDR3 length: 16 amino acids. The V end was cut by 4 bases, the J end by 8 bases, with 19 bases between. This chain's CDR3 is CASSVRPTGIDSPLHF. The DNA for the CDR3 is TGCGCCAGCAGCGTGCGGCCTACAGGGATTGATTCACCCCTCCACTTT. Filled out from reference TRBV5-1 and TRBJ1-6, the complete variable domain reads KAGVTQTPRYLIKTRGQQVTLSCSPISGHRSVSWYQQTPGQGLQFLFEYFSETQRNKGNFPGRFSGRQFSNSRSEMNVSTLELGDSALYLCASSVRPTGIDSPLHFGNGTRLTVT.

The V gene is TRBV19, the J gene TRBJ1-5, with D possibly TRBD1 on 6 matching bases. The CDR3 spans 14 residues. Trimming stripped 6 bases from V and 4 bases from J, with 13 bases between. The V gene's germline CDR1 is LNHDA and CDR2 SQIVND (reference sequence). The CDR3 DNA is TGTGCCAGTAGGGGACACATACTTAATCAGCCCCAGCATTTT. Its protein is CASRGHILNQPQHF.

The gene calls are TRBV5-5 and TRBJ1-5, with D tentatively TRBD1 (6 bases). This CDR3 region has 15 residues. Trimming pared 1 base from V and 5 bases from J, leaving 13 bases between. Germline CDR1 is SGHKS and CDR2 is YYEKEE (reference sequence). Written as DNA, the CDR3 is TGTGCCAGCAGCTTGTGGGGGGGCAACGATCAGCCCCAGCATTTT. Protein product: CASSLWGGNDQPQHF.

The chain uses TRBV5-5 and TRBJ1-5; 9 bases are a match to TRBD1. Trimming at V came to 2 bases and at J to 2 bases, leaving 5 bases not matched to a gene. Germline loops: CDR1 SGHKS, CDR2 YYEKEE (reference sequence). This CDR3 comprises 16 residues. CDR3 amino acids: CASSFGGQGGNQPQHF. CDR3 bases: TGTGCCAGCAGCTTTGGGGGACAGGGAGGCAATCAGCCCCAGCATTTT. The full variable domain, completed using reference TRBV5-5 and TRBJ1-5, is DAGVTQSPTHLIKTRGQQVTLRCSPISGHKSVSWYQQVLGQGPQFIFQYYEKEERGRGNFPDRFSARQFPNYSSELNVNALLLGDSALYLCASSFGGQGGNQPQHFGDGTRLSIL.

V usage is TRBV7-2 and J usage is TRBJ2-2; D is ambiguous. The V and J ends lost 5 bases and 1 base respectively, with 11 bases between them. This CDR3 is 15 amino acids long. Germline values: CDR1 SGHTA, CDR2 FQGNSA. As DNA, the CDR3 is TGTGCCAGCAGCCCACGGCCGGGGAACACCGGGGAGCTGTTTTTT. Its translation: CASSPRPGNTGELFF.

This clone turned up a few times. This chain connects TRBV4-1 to TRBJ1-5; D unresolved. In germline, CDR1 is MGHRA, CDR2 YSYEKL. The CDR3 has 14 residues. Trimming left V 0 bases short and J 5 bases short, with 8 bases between. The CDR3 is CASSQDVRYQPQHF. DNA for the CDR3: TGCGCCAGCAGCCAAGATGTGAGGTATCAGCCCCAGCATTTT.

This clone was detected only a few times. The chain has TRBV6-6 and TRBJ2-7; 10 bases are a match to TRBD1. CDR3 length: 14 amino acids. Germline CDR1 reads MNHNY; CDR2 reads SVGAGI (reference sequence). V lost 4 bases to trimming and J lost 7 bases; unmatched junction nucleotides: 7. The CDR3 DNA follows: TGTGCCAGCAGTTCGGGGACAGGGGCCAAAGAGCAGTACTTC. Translated: CASSSGTGAKEQYF.